The rows below give T cell receptor beta chains drawn from one sample of a study of blood T cell repertoires in COVID-19. Sequencing was performed with immunoSEQ multiplex PCR; in TCRdb, only in-frame clones are kept and a portion is missing. The table lists about 260,000 clones, less than 90% of them singletons. Sequenced input: peripheral blood. The source is a man aged 25-40 years with active or convalescent COVID-19. Both conserved end residues are part of each CDR3. A D gene is named only where the DNA matches it firmly. Clone size appears in some rows only: once, few, many, or a class for an expanded clone.

TRBJ1-1,TRBV5-1,NA,NA,CASSLAQGQDTEAFF,TGCGCCAGCAGCTTGGCCCAGGGGCAGGACACTGAAGCTTTCTTT
TRBJ1-2,TRBV5-1,TRBD1,NA,CASSLNTGTDYTF,TGCGCCAGCAGCTTGAATACCGGGACAGACTACACCTTC
TRBJ1-5,TRBV4-1,NA,NA,CASSQRQEQPQHF,TGCGCCAGCAGCCAAAGGCAGGAACAGCCCCAGCATTTT
TRBJ2-3,TRBV27,NA,NA,CASSKGAGYTQYF,TGTGCCAGCAGTAAAGGGGCAGGATATACGCAGTATTTT
TRBJ2-5,TRBV6-5,NA,NA,CASSTGGSGQETQYF,TGTGCCAGCAGTACCGGAGGGTCAGGGCAAGAGACCCAGTACTTC
TRBJ1-3,TRBV20-1,NA,NA,CSAQAGNTIYF,TGCAGTGCCCAAGCCGGAAACACCATATATTTT
TRBJ1-1,TRBV29-1,TRBD1,NA,CSVATGTGSTEAFF,TGCAGCGTTGCGACCGGGACAGGGAGCACTGAAGCTTTCTTT
TRBJ2-5,TRBV7-9,NA,NA,CASLVSHQETQYF,TGTGCCAGCCTCGTTAGCCACCAAGAGACCCAGTACTTC
TRBJ2-1,TRBV29-1,NA,NA,CSVDGLPNREYNEQFF,TGCAGCGTTGACGGTCTCCCCAATCGAGAGTACAATGAGCAGTTCTTC
TRBJ1-1,TRBV5-1,NA,NA,CASSLFDSSDTEAFF,TGCGCCAGCAGCTTATTCGACAGCTCCGACACTGAAGCTTTCTTT
TRBJ1-2,TRBV7-9,NA,NA,CASSSQTNYGYTF,TGTGCCAGCAGCTCCCAGACTAACTATGGCTACACCTTC
TRBJ1-5,TRBV7-8,NA,NA,CASSLDSSNQPQHF,TGTGCCAGCAGCTTAGACAGTAGCAATCAGCCCCAGCATTTT
TRBJ2-3,TRBV5-1,NA,NA,CASRGGDTQYF,TGCGCCAGCAGGGGAGGAGATACGCAGTATTTT
TRBJ2-7,TRBV5-6,NA,NA,CASSYLGGVLSYEQYF,TGTGCCAGCAGCTACCTAGGCGGGGTGCTATCCTACGAGCAGTACTTC
TRBJ1-2,TRBV30,NA,NA,CAWNQEGGNYGYTF,TGTGCCTGGAATCAGGAGGGAGGTAACTATGGCTACACCTTC
TRBJ2-2,TRBV7-9,NA,few,CASSRDLGTGELFF,TGTGCCAGCAGCAGGGATCTCGGCACCGGGGAGCTGTTTTTT
TRBJ2-2,TRBV5-4,NA,NA,CASSTRVPGELFF,TGTGCCAGCAGCACCAGGGTGCCCGGGGAGCTGTTTTTT
TRBJ2-3,TRBV27,TRBD1,NA,CASSRRDSLNTDTQYF,TGTGCCAGCAGTCGTCGGGACAGTCTAAACACAGATACGCAGTATTTT
TRBJ2-5,TRBV19,NA,NA,CASSIGGEARETQYF,TGTGCCAGTAGTATAGGAGGAGAGGCGAGAGAGACCCAGTACTTC
TRBJ2-5,TRBV20-1,NA,NA,CSASMNGYQETQYF,TGCAGTGCTAGTATGAACGGGTACCAAGAGACCCAGTACTTC
TRBJ1-6,TRBV10-2,TRBD1,NA,CASSDSGQGLSPLHF,TGCGCCAGCAGTGACTCGGGACAGGGCTTGTCACCCCTCCACTTT
TRBJ1-1,TRBV5-6,TRBD1,NA,CASSSPTGTGGRVNTEAFF,TGTGCCAGCAGCTCGCCAACCGGGACAGGGGGTCGGGTGAACACTGAAGCTTTCTTT
TRBJ2-7,TRBV5-5,NA,NA,CASSPGTTHEQYF,TGTGCCAGCAGCCCCGGGACAACCCACGAGCAGTACTTC
TRBJ1-2,TRBV5-4,TRBD1,NA,CASRLFGTGGSGYTF,TGTGCCAGCAGACTATTCGGGACAGGGGGCTCTGGCTACACCTTC
TRBJ2-1,TRBV18,TRBD2,NA,CASSPLASGGYNEQFF,TGTGCCAGCTCACCACTGGCTAGCGGGGGTTACAATGAGCAGTTCTTC
TRBJ1-5,TRBV3-1/TRBV3-2,NA,NA,CASSQDQGLPQHF,TGTGCCAGCAGCCAAGATCAGGGATTGCCCCAGCATTTT
TRBJ2-3,TRBV29-1,TRBD2,NA,CSVKKSASGFTDTQYF,TGCAGCGTAAAAAAGTCGGCTAGCGGATTCACAGATACGCAGTATTTT
TRBJ2-1,TRBV6-5,NA,once,CASSYGQVYNEQFF,TGTGCCAGCAGTTACGGTCAGGTATACAATGAGCAGTTCTTC
TRBJ1-2,TRBV30,NA,NA,CALQTETNYGYTF,TGTGCCCTCCAGACAGAGACTAACTATGGCTACACCTTC
TRBJ1-2,TRBV5-4,NA,NA,CASSLSGQGYGYTF,TGTGCCAGCTCCTTGTCGGGGCAGGGGTATGGCTACACCTTC
TRBJ2-7,TRBV27,TRBD1,NA,CASSGAGTGGYEQYF,TGTGCCAGCAGCGGAGCCGGGACAGGGGGTTACGAGCAGTACTTC
TRBJ2-1,TRBV10-2,TRBD2,NA,CAAGGSGEDEQFF,TGCGCCGCGGGGGGCAGCGGGGAGGATGAGCAGTTCTTC
TRBJ2-3,TRBV24-1,TRBD2,NA,CATRDLGEGRDTQYF,TGTGCCACCCGCGACCTGGGGGAGGGGAGAGATACGCAGTATTTT
TRBJ2-7,TRBV5-1,TRBD2,once,CASSLVSGGPSYEQYF,TGCGCCAGCAGCTTGGTGAGCGGGGGGCCATCCTACGAGCAGTACTTC
TRBJ1-1,TRBV19,NA,few,CATRLAGNTEAFF,TGTGCCACCAGACTTGCGGGGAACACTGAAGCTTTCTTT
TRBJ2-5,TRBV4-1,NA,few,CASSQETSSGETQYF,TGCGCCAGCAGCCAAGAAACTAGCTCGGGGGAGACCCAGTACTTC
TRBJ1-1,TRBV4-1,NA,NA,CASSQWTDNTEAFF,TGCGCCAGCAGCCAGTGGACAGATAACACTGAAGCTTTCTTT
TRBJ1-2,TRBV19,TRBD1,once,CASSRDRDQSGYTF,TGTGCCAGTAGTAGGGACAGGGATCAGTCTGGCTACACCTTC